A single sample gave rise to the 21 T cell receptor beta chains below, sequenced in a study of blood T cell repertoires in COVID-19. Measured with immunoSEQ multiplex PCR; TCRdb has only the in-frame clones, and not every one. The table includes about 46,000 clones, roughly nine tenths detected once. The source material was PBMCs or T cells enriched from blood (not recorded which). All receptors come from a woman aged 45-65 years who had recovered from COVID-19.

This clone was picked up a small number of times. This sequence joins TRBV7-2 and TRBJ1-1; D remains unclear. This CDR3 contains 16 residues. Trimming cost V 1 base and J 4 bases, with 16 bases left between them. Per the germline V gene, CDR1 is SGHTA and CDR2 is FQGNSA. The chain's CDR3 is CASSLEPRVRGTEAFF. CDR3 nucleotides: TGTGCCAGCAGCTTAGAGCCCCGAGTCCGGGGCACTGAAGCTTTCTTT.

Only one count was recorded for this clone. The rearrangement joins TRBV7-9 to TRBJ1-1, with 7 nucleotides matching TRBD1. Per the germline V gene, CDR1 is SEHNR and CDR2 is FQNEAQ (reference sequence). This CDR3 contains 18 residues. V was pared by 3 bases and J by 5 bases, with 18 bases of the junction left unmatched. Here the CDR3 DNA reads TGTGCCAGCAGCTTGTACACAGGGGCTGCGCGATCCGGGACTGAAGCTTTCTTT. Its protein product is CASSLYTGAARSGTEAFF.

This chain connects TRBV19 to TRBJ2-1; D gene ambiguous. V lost 1 base, J lost 1 base, and 11 bases lay in between. Germline lookup yields CDR1 LNHDA and CDR2 SQIVND (reference sequence). This CDR3 region has 16 residues. The CDR3: CASSIGNVRSYNEQFF. CDR3 DNA: TGTGCCAGTAGTATAGGTAATGTGCGGTCCTACAATGAGCAGTTCTTC.

The rearrangement joins TRBV10-2 to TRBJ2-3; D is uncertain. Germline V gene data show CDR1 as WSHSY and CDR2 as SAAADI. The CDR3 extends over 17 amino acids. V lost 0 bases and J 1 base, leaving 14 bases between the germline ends. The CDR3 loop is CASSESPLLAGTDTQYF. The CDR3 nucleotides read TGCGCCAGCAGTGAGTCCCCTCTACTGGCGGGCACAGATACGCAGTATTTT.

The chain employs TRBV13 and TRBJ2-7; unclear D gene. This CDR3 region has 14 residues. Trimming cost V 5 bases and J 6 bases, with 17 bases left between them. The germline gives CDR1 PRHDT, CDR2 FYEKMQ (reference sequence). The CDR3 loop reads CASSVRYPSSEQYF. The CDR3, as DNA: TGTGCCAGCAGCGTCCGGTACCCGAGTTCCGAGCAGTACTTC. The full variable domain, rest sourced from reference TRBV13 and TRBJ2-7, is AAGVIQSPRHLIKEKRETATLKCYPIPRHDTVYWYQQGPGQDPQFLISFYEKMQSDKGSIPDRFSAQQFSDYHSELNMSSLELGDSALYFCASSVRYPSSEQYFGPGTRLTVT.

In its sample, this clone was seen once. The CDR3 sequence is CASSYQGGVNYGYTF. The CDR3 DNA reads TGTGCCAGCAGTTACCAAGGGGGAGTAAACTATGGCTACACCTTC. The rearrangement joins TRBV6-2 or TRBV6-3 to TRBJ1-2, with D tentatively TRBD1 (6 bases). The CDR3 is 15 residues long. Per germline, CDR1 MNHEY and CDR2 SVGEGT. The V end was cut by 2 bases, the J end by 2 bases, with 12 bases between.

The chain uses TRBV4-3 and TRBJ2-7, with 7 bases matching TRBD1. V lost 0 bases and J lost 7; bases outside the gene matches: 9. The V gene's germline CDR1 is LGHNA and CDR2 YSLEER. The CDR3 totals 15 residues. CDR3 DNA: TGCGCCAGCAGCCAAGAATTAACAGGGGAAAGGGAGCAGTACTTC. Translation: CASSQELTGEREQYF.

The chain employs TRBV28 and TRBJ1-1; D is unresolved. V was clipped by 6 bases and J by 10 bases, with 18 bases between them. The CDR3 loop spans 13 amino acids. CDR1 MDHEN and CDR2 SYDVKM come from the germline V gene. This chain's CDR3 is CASSPTEDQAAFF. The CDR3 DNA reads as TGTGCCAGCAGCCCCACGGAAGACCAGGCAGCTTTCTTT.

This clone has only a few counts. CDR3 amino acids: CASLELLNYGYTF. CDR3 sequence (DNA): TGTGCCAGTTTGGAGCTACTTAACTATGGCTACACCTTC. This chain links TRBV2 with TRBJ1-2; D unclear. Germline V CDR1 and CDR2: SNHLY, FYNNEI. The V and J ends lost 9 bases and 1 base respectively, with 12 bases between them. CDR3 length: 13 residues.

The chain combines TRBV4-2 with TRBJ2-3, with 9 nucleotides matching TRBD2. CDR3 length: 16 residues. V was clipped by 2 bases and J by 2 bases; unmatched bases: 5. Germline V CDR1 and CDR2: LGHNA, YNFKEQ. CDR3 in DNA: TGTGCCAGCAGCCAAATAGCGGGGGCAATCACAGATACGCAGTATTTT. Its protein product is CASSQIAGAITDTQYF.

The chain is built from TRBV9 and TRBJ2-2; unclear D gene. Trimming stripped 0 bases from V and 3 bases from J, with 3 bases between. Germline CDR1 reads SGDLS; CDR2 reads YYNGEE. This CDR3 spans 13 amino acids. DNA for the CDR3: TGTGCCAGCAGCGTAGACTACACCGGGGAGCTGTTTTTT. This gives the protein CASSVDYTGELFF. The whole variable domain, filled in from reference TRBV9 and TRBJ2-2, reads DSGVTQTPKHLITATGQRVTLRCSPRSGDLSVYWYQQSLDQGLQFLIQYYNGEERAKGNILERFSAQQFPDLHSELNLSSLELGDSALYFCASSVDYTGELFFGEGSRLTVL.

This clone was found once. The rearrangement joins TRBV7-8 to TRBJ2-1, with 7 bases that match TRBD2. V gave up 5 bases and J gave up 6 bases; unmatched junction bases: 10. The CDR3 extends over 15 amino acids. Per germline, CDR1 SGHVS and CDR2 FQNEAQ. CDR3 in DNA: TGTGCCAGCAGCCCGCCGGCGGGAGCCTCCAATGAGCAGTTCTTC. The encoded protein is CASSPPAGASNEQFF.

J is TRBJ1-5 and V is TRBV7-2; D may be TRBD1 (5 bases). Germline assignment: CDR1 SGHTA and CDR2 FQGNSA. The germline V and J ends were trimmed by 4 bases and 4 bases, with 11 bases remaining between them. CDR3 size: 14 residues. For the CDR3, the DNA is TGTGCCAGCAGCTACCCAGGGAATAATCAGCCCCAGCATTTT. Residues: CASSYPGNNQPQHF.

This rearrangement joins TRBV18 to TRBJ2-7, with 9 nucleotides matching TRBD2. This CDR3 comprises 15 residues. Germline CDR1 KGHSH, CDR2 LQKENI. With V trimmed by 4 bases and J by 0 bases, 4 bases remained unmatched. CDR3 region: CASSRRTSDSYEQYF. The CDR3 region has the DNA TGTGCCAGCTCACGAAGGACTAGCGACTCCTACGAGCAGTACTTC.

The V and J genes are TRBV30 and TRBJ1-1; D is possibly TRBD1 (6 bases). Germline lookup yields CDR1 GTSNPN and CDR2 SVGIG (reference sequence). V gave up 2 bases and J gave up 4 bases, with 11 bases separating them. This CDR3 spans 13 amino acids. CDR3 in amino acids: CAWSSQQGTEAFF. The CDR3 nucleotides read TGTGCCTGGAGTTCGCAACAGGGCACTGAAGCTTTCTTT.

J is TRBJ2-4 and V is TRBV24-1; 7 bases are a match to TRBD2. With V trimmed by 9 bases and J by 3 bases, 10 bases remained unmatched. The length of the CDR3 is 15 residues. Germline CDR1 and CDR2: KGHDR and SFDVKD. The DNA for the CDR3 is TGTGCCACCCAACGAGGCGGGGGTGGCAAAAACATTCAGTACTTC. Encoded protein: CATQRGGGGKNIQYF.

The chain uses TRBV7-9 and TRBJ2-7; 8 positions match TRBD1. V shed 3 bases and J 5 bases; nucleotides not matched to a gene: 0. The CDR3 covers 12 residues. Germline lookup yields CDR1 SEHNR and CDR2 FQNEAQ (reference sequence). Here the CDR3 reads CASSLTGDEQYF. CDR3 nucleotide sequence: TGTGCCAGCAGCTTGACAGGGGACGAGCAGTACTTC.

The chain recombines TRBV6-2 or TRBV6-3 with TRBJ2-1, with a possible D match to TRBD1 (5 bases). From germline, CDR1 is MNHEY and CDR2 SVGEGT. Trimming left V 2 bases short and J 3 bases short, with 8 bases between. The CDR3 is made up of 14 amino acids. CDR3 loop: CASSYGHYYNEQFF. CDR3 bases: TGTGCCAGCAGTTACGGACATTACTACAATGAGCAGTTCTTC.

The chain couples TRBV7-8 to TRBJ1-2, with a possible D match to TRBD1 (5 bases). This CDR3 has 15 amino acids. Germline assignment: CDR1 SGHVS and CDR2 FQNEAQ. Trimming shortened V by 5 bases and J by 2 bases, and 15 bases separated the two germline ends. The DNA of the CDR3 is TGTGCCAGCAGCCCAAGCGGGGGGGGAAACTATGGCTACACCTTC. It specifies CASSPSGGGNYGYTF.

The chain has TRBV4-2 and TRBJ1-5; D remains ambiguous. Germline CDR1 reads LGHNA; CDR2 reads YNFKEQ. The CDR3 extends over 15 amino acids. V shed 1 base and J shed 5 bases, with 12 bases lying between them. CDR3 DNA sequence: TGTGCCAGCAGCCAAGTAACAGATAATTATCAGCCCCAGCATTTT. Protein sequence: CASSQVTDNYQPQHF.

V is TRBV10-1 and J is TRBJ2-3, with D tentatively TRBD1 (6 bases). From germline, CDR1 is WNHNN and CDR2 SYGVQD (reference sequence). V lost 6 bases, J lost 4 bases, and 14 bases lay in between. The CDR3 is 14 residues long. The CDR3: CASSNRDRADTQYF. The CDR3 DNA is TGCGCCAGCAGCAACAGGGATCGCGCAGATACGCAGTATTTT.